This T cell receptor beta chain was obtained from a study of blood T cell repertoires in COVID-19. Study-level information: Researchers got acute and convalescent COVID-19 samples from the United States, Italy and Spain. T cells, B-cell-depleted T cells, or PBMCs provided the cDNA or gDNA that served as material.

Original processing notes: Amplification with reference gene primers provided the estimates of nucleated cell counts. Generated by immunoSEQ multiplex PCR, the TCRdb table keeps only in-frame clones and is missing some. Clone size and V and J calls were adopted from that table, with D and trimming inferred from the DNA. The sample lists about 150,000 clones, roughly 90% occurring once. Germline V lookup: CDR1 SGHRS, CDR2 YFSETQ. This CDR3 is built from 13 residues. In regard to this clone: Mismatch with germline at one junction end may stem from a read error.

This chain joins TRBV5-1 and TRBJ1-2; D call uncertain. The sequenced sample was peripheral blood. This clonotype originated in a man aged 55 to 70 with acute or convalescent COVID-19. CDR3 residues: CASSLAESGGHTF. The DNA for the CDR3 is TGCGCCAGCAGCTTGGCCGAATCTGGTGGCCACACCTTC.